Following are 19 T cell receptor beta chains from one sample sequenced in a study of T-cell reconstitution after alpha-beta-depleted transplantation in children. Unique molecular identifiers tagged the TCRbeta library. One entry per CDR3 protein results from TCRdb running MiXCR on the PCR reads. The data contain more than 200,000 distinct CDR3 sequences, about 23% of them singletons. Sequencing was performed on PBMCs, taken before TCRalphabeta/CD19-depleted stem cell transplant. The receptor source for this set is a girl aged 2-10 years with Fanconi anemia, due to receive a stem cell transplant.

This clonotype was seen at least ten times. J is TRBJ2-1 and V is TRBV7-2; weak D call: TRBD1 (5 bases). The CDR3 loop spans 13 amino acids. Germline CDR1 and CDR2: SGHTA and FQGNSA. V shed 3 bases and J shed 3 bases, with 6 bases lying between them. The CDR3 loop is CASSFDSYNEQFF. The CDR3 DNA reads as TGTGCCAGCAGCTTTGACAGCTACAATGAGCAGTTCTTC. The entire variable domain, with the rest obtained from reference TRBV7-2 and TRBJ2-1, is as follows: GAGVSQSPSNKVTEKGKDVELRCDPISGHTALYWYRQSLGQGLEFLIYFQGNSAPDKSGLPSDRFSAERTGGSVSTLTIQRTQQEDSAVYLCASSFDSYNEQFFGPGTRLTVL.

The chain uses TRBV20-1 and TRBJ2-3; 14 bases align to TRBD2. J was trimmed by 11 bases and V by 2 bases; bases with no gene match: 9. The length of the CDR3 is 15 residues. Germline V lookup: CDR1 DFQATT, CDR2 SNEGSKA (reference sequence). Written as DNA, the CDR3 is TGCAGTGCTAGACAATGGACTAGCGGGGGGTCGATGCAGTATTTT. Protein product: CSARQWTSGGSMQYF.

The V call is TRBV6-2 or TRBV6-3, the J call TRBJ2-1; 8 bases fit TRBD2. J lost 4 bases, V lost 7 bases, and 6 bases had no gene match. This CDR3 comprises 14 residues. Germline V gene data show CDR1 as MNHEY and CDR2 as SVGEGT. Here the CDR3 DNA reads TGTGCCAGCAATGGTGAGCGGGAGTACAATGAGCAGTTCTTC. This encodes CASNGEREYNEQFF.

CDR3 in DNA: TGTGCCAGCAGTTTAGCCGGGTTTCACTACAATGAGCAGTTCTTC. Translation: CASSLAGFHYNEQFF. The V gene is TRBV12-3 or TRBV12-4, the J gene TRBJ2-1; no definite D call. Trimming cost V 0 bases and J 3 bases, with 9 bases left between them. The CDR3 sequence is 15 residues long.

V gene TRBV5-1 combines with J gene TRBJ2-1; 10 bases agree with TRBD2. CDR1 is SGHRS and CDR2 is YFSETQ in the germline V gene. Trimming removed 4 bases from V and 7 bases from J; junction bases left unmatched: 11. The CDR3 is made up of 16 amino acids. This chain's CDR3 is CASSPPTSGLTNEQFF. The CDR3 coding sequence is TGCGCCAGCAGCCCGCCGACTAGCGGGTTGACGAATGAGCAGTTCTTC.

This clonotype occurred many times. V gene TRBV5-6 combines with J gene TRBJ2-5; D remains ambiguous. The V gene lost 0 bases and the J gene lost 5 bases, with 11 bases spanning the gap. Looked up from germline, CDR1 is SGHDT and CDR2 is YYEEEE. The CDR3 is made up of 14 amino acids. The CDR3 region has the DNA TGTGCCAGCAGCTTGGCACCGGGTGGTGAGACCCAGTACTTC. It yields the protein CASSLAPGGETQYF. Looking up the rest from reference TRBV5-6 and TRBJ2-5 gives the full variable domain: DAGVTQSPTHLIKTRGQQVTLRCSPKSGHDTVSWYQQALGQGPQFIFQYYEEEERQRGNFPDRFSGHQFPNYSSELNVNALLLGDSALYLCASSLAPGGETQYFGPGTRLLVL.

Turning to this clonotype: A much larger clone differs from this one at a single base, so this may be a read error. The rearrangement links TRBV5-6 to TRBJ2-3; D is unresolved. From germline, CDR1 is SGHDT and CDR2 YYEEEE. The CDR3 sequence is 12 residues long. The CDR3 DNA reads TGTGGCAGCAGCCCGGGTCTCGGGACGCAGTATTTT. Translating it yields CGSSPGLGTQYF. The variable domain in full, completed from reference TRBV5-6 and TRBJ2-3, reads DAGVTQSPTHLIKTRGQQVTLRCSPKSGHDTVSWYQQALGQGPQFIFQYYEEEERQRGNFPDRFSGHQFPNYSSELNVNALLLGDSALYLCGSSPGLGTQYFGPGTRLTVL.

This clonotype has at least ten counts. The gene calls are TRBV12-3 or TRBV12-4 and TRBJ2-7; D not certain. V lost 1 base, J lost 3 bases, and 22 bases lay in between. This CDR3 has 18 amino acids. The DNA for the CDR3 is TGTGCCAGCAGTTTAGGCCAGGCTCACAGCGCAGTGCGCTACGAGCAGTACTTC. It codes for CASSLGQAHSAVRYEQYF.

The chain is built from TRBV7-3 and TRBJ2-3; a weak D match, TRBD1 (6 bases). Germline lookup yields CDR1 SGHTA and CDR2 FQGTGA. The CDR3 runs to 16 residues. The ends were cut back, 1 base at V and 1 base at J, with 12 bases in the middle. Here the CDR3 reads CASSLIPSGGTDTQYF. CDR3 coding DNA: TGTGCCAGCAGCTTAATTCCCTCAGGGGGCACAGATACGCAGTATTTT.

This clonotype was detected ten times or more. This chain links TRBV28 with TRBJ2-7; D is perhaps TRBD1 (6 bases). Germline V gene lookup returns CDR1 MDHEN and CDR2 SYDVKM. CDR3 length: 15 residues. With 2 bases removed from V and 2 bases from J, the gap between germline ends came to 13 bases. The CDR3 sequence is CASSLLGTPTYEQYF. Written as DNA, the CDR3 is TGTGCCAGCAGTTTACTTGGGACACCCACCTACGAGCAGTACTTC. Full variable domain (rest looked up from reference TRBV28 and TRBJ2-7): DVKVTQSSRYLVKRTGEKVFLECVQDMDHENMFWYRQDPGLGLRLIYFSYDVKMKEKGDIPEGYSVSREKKERFSLILESASTNQTSMYLCASSLLGTPTYEQYFGPGTRLTVT.

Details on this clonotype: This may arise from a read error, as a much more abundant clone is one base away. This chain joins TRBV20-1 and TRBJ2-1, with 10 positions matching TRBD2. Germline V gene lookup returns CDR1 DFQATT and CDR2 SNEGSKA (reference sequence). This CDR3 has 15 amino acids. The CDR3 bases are TGCTGTGCTAGCCGAGCGGGAGGGAGCTACAATGAGCAGTTCTTC. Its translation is CCASRAGGSYNEQFF.

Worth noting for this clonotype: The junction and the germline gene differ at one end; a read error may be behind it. The CDR3, as DNA: TGTGTCAGCAGCGGACTGGCAGGGAGGAATGAGCAGTTCTTC. Translated, it gives CVSSGLAGRNEQFF. The genes are TRBV12-3 or TRBV12-4 and TRBJ2-1; TRBD2 is a possible D gene (6 bases). This CDR3 is built from 14 residues.

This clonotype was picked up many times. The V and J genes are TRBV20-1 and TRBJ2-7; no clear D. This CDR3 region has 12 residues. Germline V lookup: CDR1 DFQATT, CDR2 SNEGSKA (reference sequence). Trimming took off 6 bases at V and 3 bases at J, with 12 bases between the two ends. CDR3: CSARLVFYEQYF. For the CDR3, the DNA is TGCAGTGCGCGCCTAGTCTTCTACGAGCAGTACTTC.

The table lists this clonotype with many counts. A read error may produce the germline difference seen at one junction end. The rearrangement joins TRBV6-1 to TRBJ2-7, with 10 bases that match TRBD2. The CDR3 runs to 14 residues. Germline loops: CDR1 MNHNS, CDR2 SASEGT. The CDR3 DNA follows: TGTGCCAGCAGTAAAGCGGGAGGGCCCTACGAGCAGTACTTC. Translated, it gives CASSKAGGPYEQYF.

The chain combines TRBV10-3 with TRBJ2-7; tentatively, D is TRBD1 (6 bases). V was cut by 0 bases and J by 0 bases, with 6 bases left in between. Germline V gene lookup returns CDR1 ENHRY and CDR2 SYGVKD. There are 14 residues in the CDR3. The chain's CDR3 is CAISESDSSYEQYF. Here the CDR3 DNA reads TGTGCCATCAGTGAGTCGGACAGCTCCTACGAGCAGTACTTC.

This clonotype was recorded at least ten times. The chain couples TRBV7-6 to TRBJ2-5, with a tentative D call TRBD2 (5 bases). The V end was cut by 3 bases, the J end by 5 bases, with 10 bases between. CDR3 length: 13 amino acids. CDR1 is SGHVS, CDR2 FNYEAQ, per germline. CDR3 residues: CASSLRERETQYF. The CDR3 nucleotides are TGTGCCAGCAGCTTGAGGGAACGGGAGACCCAGTACTTC.

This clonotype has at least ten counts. The CDR3 DNA sequence: TGCAGCGTGAGCCCGGGACAGGGTCACATTCAGTACTTC. This encodes CSVSPGQGHIQYF. This rearrangement joins TRBV29-1 to TRBJ2-4; 9 nucleotides line up with TRBD1. The CDR3 is made up of 13 amino acids. The V segment lost 6 bases and the J segment 8 bases; nucleotides outside the gene matches: 8. CDR1 SQVTM and CDR2 ANQGSEA come from the germline V gene.

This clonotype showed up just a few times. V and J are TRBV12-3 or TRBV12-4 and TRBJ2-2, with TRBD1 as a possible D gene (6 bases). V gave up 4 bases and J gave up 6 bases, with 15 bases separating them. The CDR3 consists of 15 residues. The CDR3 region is CASSSKEQGAGELFF. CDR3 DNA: TGTGCCAGCAGTTCCAAAGAACAGGGCGCCGGGGAGCTGTTTTTT.

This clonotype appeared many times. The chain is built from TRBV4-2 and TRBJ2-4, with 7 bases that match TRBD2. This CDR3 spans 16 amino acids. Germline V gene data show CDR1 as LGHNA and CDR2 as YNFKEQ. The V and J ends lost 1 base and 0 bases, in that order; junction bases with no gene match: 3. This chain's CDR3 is CASSQVAGVAKNIQYF. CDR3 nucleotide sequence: TGTGCCAGCAGCCAAGTAGCGGGCGTAGCCAAAAACATTCAGTACTTC.